This T cell receptor beta chain was identified in a study of blood T cell repertoires in COVID-19 (dated by TCRdb to the early 2020s). Notes on the research overall: The collaborator samples originated in the United States, Italy and Spain and spanned the acute and convalescent phases of COVID-19. The prospective study material was composed of cDNA or gDNA derived from T cells, B-cell-depleted T cells, or PBMCs. Deeply sampled blood TCRbeta repertoires from subjects exposed to, actively infected with, or recovered from COVID-19 were included in the dataset. The repertoires were released in a freely available public database intended as a resource for research on the immune response to SARS-CoV-2. The samples were drawn from the first 160 participants of the ongoing ImmuneRACE study and from 1,200 or so subjects provided by 6 global collaborators. Nearly every sample came with metadata listing a de-identified subject ID, COVID-19 status, age in years and sex. HLA class I and class II types, where available, came from metadata supplied by the sample provider rather than from assay-based typing. What the research found in general, with its limitations: The quantity of clinical and demographic metadata differed by source and by participant and was supplied without curation.

V lost 0 bases and J lost 2 bases; the stretch between them is 15 bases long. The CDR3 has 16 amino acids, counting the end cysteine and phenylalanine. The sequence is cut down to CDR3 DNA, 48 bases in frame from base 1. The germline V gene sets CDR1 to SGHRS and CDR2 to YFSETQ. Concerning this clone: Its antigen specificity is not known. It has no much larger one-base neighbor in the sample; base qualities were not kept.

TCRbeta CDR3 regions were amplified from genomic DNA using the immunoSEQ Assay, a bias-controlled multiplex PCR. Processing in the source paper ran as follows. Within the assay, amplification of reference gene primers was used to estimate how many nucleated cells each sample contained. Sequence reads were collapsed and filtered to measure the absolute abundance of every unique TCRbeta CDR3 rearrangement. For each sample, productive Simpson clonality was calculated as the square root of Simpson's diversity index across productive rearrangements. The immuneACCESS repertoire file appears here via TCRdb, limited to in-frame rearrangements. These files lack a portion of the clones; in checked studies, under half of the deficit traces to unresolved V genes, and the cause of the others is not known. That table furnishes V, J and clone size, whereas the DNA furnished D and trimming. The sample table records a few hundred thousand clones; around nine tenths of these occur just once. Over 9% of the sample belongs to the ten largest clones.

One collaborating source in Seattle enrolled patients while the patients were actively infected and followed the patients over time throughout the course of disease. Each collaborating institution followed its own protocols to collect whole blood in K2EDTA tubes. For TCRbeta analysis, collaborators shipped samples as frozen whole blood, isolated PBMCs, or DNA extracted from either of those sample types. This TCR was recovered from a woman in her twenties or thirties with COVID-19, enrolled during active disease. Sequenced material: peripheral blood. Rearrangement joined TRBV5-1 to TRBJ2-7, and possibly TRBD1, on 6 matching bases. The nucleotide sequence is TGCGCCAGCAGCTTGGCGGGACAAATGGGCGCCTACGAGCAGTACTTC. This is translated as CASSLAGQMGAYEQYF. The CDR3 plus the reference TRBV5-1 and TRBJ2-7 genes for the other parts give the full variable domain: KAGVTQTPRYLIKTRGQQVTLSCSPISGHRSVSWYQQTPGQGLQFLFEYFSETQRNKGNFPGRFSGRQFSNSRSEMNVSTLELGDSALYLCASSLAGQMGAYEQYFGPGTRLTVT.